This entry concerns a single TCR beta chain. With a much larger clone just one base away, this may be a read error. The J segment lost 5 bases and the V segment lost 5 bases, leaving 13 bases of the junction unmatched. This CDR3 contains 16 residues. CDR1 MDHEN and CDR2 SYDVKM come from the germline V gene. This sample stems from a study of regulatory T cells in long-lasting Graves disease. To make TCR beta libraries, researchers used iRepertoire HTBI primers and Arm-PCR of CDR3 regions. TCRdb itself ran the multiplex PCR reads through MiXCR, one entry per CDR3 protein. The sample contains nearly 350,000 distinct CDR3 sequences, around a fifth of which appear only once. Time point defined: persistent/refractory GD, antithyroid drugs over 5 years with positive TRAb. Extracted PBMC RNA gave rise to the TCR library.

Sequenced here: peripheral blood mononuclear cells (PBMCs), sampled when the disease was refractory, from a patient treated with antithyroid drugs. The clonotype was recovered from a female donor with Graves disease. The rearrangement uses TRBV28 and TRBJ1-1; 8 bases line up with TRBD1. For the CDR3, the DNA is TGTGCCAGCAGTGCTCCCAGGGGGCGCTCGGGGACTGAAGCTTTCTTT. It yields the protein CASSAPRGRSGTEAFF.